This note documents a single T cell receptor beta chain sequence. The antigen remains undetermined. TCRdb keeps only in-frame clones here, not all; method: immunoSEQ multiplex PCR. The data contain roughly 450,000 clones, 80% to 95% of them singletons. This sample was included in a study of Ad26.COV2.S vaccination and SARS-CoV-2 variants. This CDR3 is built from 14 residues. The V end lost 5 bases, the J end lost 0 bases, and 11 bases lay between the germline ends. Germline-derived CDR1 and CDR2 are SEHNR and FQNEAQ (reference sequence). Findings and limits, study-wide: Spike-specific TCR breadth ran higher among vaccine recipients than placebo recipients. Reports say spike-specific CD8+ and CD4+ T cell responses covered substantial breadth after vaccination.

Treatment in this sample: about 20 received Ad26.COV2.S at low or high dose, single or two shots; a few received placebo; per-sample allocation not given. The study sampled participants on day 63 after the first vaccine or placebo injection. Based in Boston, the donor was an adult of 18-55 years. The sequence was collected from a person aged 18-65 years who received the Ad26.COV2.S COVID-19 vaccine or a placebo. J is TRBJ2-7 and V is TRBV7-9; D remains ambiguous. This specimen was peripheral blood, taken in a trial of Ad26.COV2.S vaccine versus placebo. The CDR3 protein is CASSKAGRSYEQYF. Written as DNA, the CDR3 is TGTGCCAGCAGCAAGGCTGGCCGCTCCTACGAGCAGTACTTC.